This note documents a single T cell receptor beta chain sequence. As yet, its antigen is unknown. The data are from a study of T cell responses to AZD1222 COVID-19 vaccine. Points from the study as a whole: Most donors were white British, females outnumbered males, and clonal diversity was possibly underestimated. Repertoire sampling happened only post peak T cell response.

TCRdb keeps only in-frame clones here, not all; method: immunoSEQ multiplex PCR. The sample carries about 60,000 clones, approximately 80% recorded once. Between the trimmed V and J ends, which lost 3 bases and 4 bases, there was a span of 6 bases. Looked up from germline, CDR1 is MDHEN and CDR2 is SYDVKM. The CDR3 totals 12 residues. The V and J genes are TRBV28 and TRBJ1-2, with unresolved D. This material consisted of peripheral blood, taken on day 0 of AZD1222 vaccination. The sequence was obtained from an adult in good health. Written as DNA, the CDR3 is TGTGCCAGCAGTTTGAGGAGCTATGGCTACACCTTC. It codes for CASSLRSYGYTF.